These T cell receptor beta chains were read from a single sample in a study of blood T cell repertoires in COVID-19. Using immunoSEQ multiplex PCR, the repertoire was profiled, and TCRdb retains in-frame clones only, with some absent. The profile shows approximately 260,000 clones, about 85% of them singletons. The sequenced sample was peripheral blood. These receptor sequences come from a man aged 55-75 years who had recovered from COVID-19. The CDR3 runs from the conserved cysteine through the conserved F or W. The D gene is left open where the match is weak. Clone size appears in some rows only: once, few, many, or a class for an expanded clone.

V gene	D gene	clone size	J gene	CDR3 length	CDR3 DNA	CDR3 protein
TRBV28	.	.	TRBJ2-7	12	TGTGCCAGCAGTTTATTGTGGGAGAAGCAGTACTTC	CASSLLWEKQYF
TRBV7-9	.	.	TRBJ1-3	16	TGTGCCAGCACCCTCGGAGCAGCGGTATCTGGAAACACCATATATTTT	CASTLGAAVSGNTIYF
TRBV5-1	.	.	TRBJ1-5	13	TGCGCCACCTCACAGGGACCAGACCAGCCCCAGCATTTT	CATSQGPDQPQHF
TRBV6-6	TRBD2	.	TRBJ2-7	14	TGTGCCAGCAGCCATAGCGGGGGGGACTACGAGCAGTACTTC	CASSHSGGDYEQYF
TRBV30	.	.	TRBJ2-6	15	TGTGCCTGGGCGTTCGGCGGCCCTGGGGCCAACGTCCTGACTTTC	CAWAFGGPGANVLTF
TRBV5-4	TRBD1	.	TRBJ1-3	17	TGTGCCAGCAGCTTGGCGGCAGGGGGTTTATCTGGAAACACCATATATTTT	CASSLAAGGLSGNTIYF
TRBV4-1	TRBD1	.	TRBJ1-5	17	TGCGCCAGCAGCCAAGGTTTTGGCAGGGGGCCCAATCAGCCCCAGCATTTT	CASSQGFGRGPNQPQHF
TRBV7-8	.	.	TRBJ1-1	14	TGTGCCAGCAGCTTAGGACCGGGGGGGACTGAAGCTTTCTTT	CASSLGPGGTEAFF
TRBV11-2	.	.	TRBJ1-1	14	TGTGCCAGCAGCGGACGAAGGGGGAGGGCTGAAGCTTTCTTT	CASSGRRGRAEAFF
TRBV3-1/TRBV3-2	.	.	TRBJ2-3	15	TGTGCCAGCAGCCAACGCGCTTCCCCAGGAGATACGCAGTATTTT	CASSQRASPGDTQYF
TRBV2	.	.	TRBJ1-5	14	TGTGCCAGCGGGGGAGGGGAGAAGAATCAGCCCCAGCATTTT	CASGGGEKNQPQHF
TRBV6-5	TRBD2	.	TRBJ2-1	15	TGTGCCAGCACCCTAGCGGGGGGATCCTACAATGAGCAGTTCTTC	CASTLAGGSYNEQFF
TRBV4-2	TRBD2	.	TRBJ2-1	17	TGTGCCAGCAGCCAAGATGATTCGGCGGGGGGGCCCAATGAGCAGTTCTTC	CASSQDDSAGGPNEQFF
TRBV5-1	.	.	TRBJ1-1	14	TGCGCCAGCAGCTACTGGACAGAAAACACTGAAGCTTTCTTT	CASSYWTENTEAFF
TRBV7-2	TRBD1	.	TRBJ2-3	16	TGTGCCAGCAGCTTTCCGACAGGGGTAGGAACAGATACGCAGTATTTT	CASSFPTGVGTDTQYF
TRBV19	.	.	TRBJ2-2	14	TGTGCCAGTAGTATCCGACAGTACACCGGGGAGCTGTTTTTT	CASSIRQYTGELFF
TRBV6-6	.	.	TRBJ2-7	15	TGTGCCAGCAGGCCATACGTGGCAAGCTCCTACGAGCAGTACTTC	CASRPYVASSYEQYF
TRBV7-2	.	.	TRBJ1-1	14	TGTGCCAGCAGATACCGCAGGGAAAACACTGAAGCTTTCTTT	CASRYRRENTEAFF
TRBV2	TRBD1	.	TRBJ1-1	14	TGTGCCAGCAGAGAGCCTCAGGGGGTGACTGAAGCTTTCTTT	CASREPQGVTEAFF
TRBV2	TRBD1	.	TRBJ1-5	12	TGTGCCAGCAACAGGGGGCATCAGCCCCAGCATTTT	CASNRGHQPQHF
TRBV15	TRBD1	.	TRBJ2-6	17	TGTGCCACCAGCAGGAGGACAGGGTTGTATGGGGCCAACGTCCTGACTTTC	CATSRRTGLYGANVLTF
TRBV18	.	.	TRBJ1-2	14	TGTGCCAGCTCACCCCCGTGGCAGATCTATGGCTACACCTTC	CASSPPWQIYGYTF
TRBV4-2	.	.	TRBJ2-6	18	TGTGCCAGCAGCCAAGAGTCCACGGAGGTCTCTGGGGCCAACGTCCTGACTTTC	CASSQESTEVSGANVLTF
TRBV30	.	.	TRBJ2-1	12	TGTGCCTCGACAGACTCCTACAATGAGCAGTTCTTC	CASTDSYNEQFF
TRBV30	.	.	TRBJ1-2	11	TGTGCCTGTCGACGGGACTATGGCTACACCTTC	CACRRDYGYTF
TRBV25-1	.	.	TRBJ2-3	15	TGTGCCAGCGTCAGGAGGGGCGCAAATGGAGATACGCAGTATTTT	CASVRRGANGDTQYF
TRBV5-1	.	once	TRBJ2-7	13	TGCGCCAGCAGCTTATCCTTAACCTACGAGCAGTACTTC	CASSLSLTYEQYF
TRBV7-2	TRBD1	.	TRBJ1-1	15	TGTGCCAGCAGCTTAAGACAGGGGGAGAACACTGAAGCTTTCTTT	CASSLRQGENTEAFF
TRBV11-3	TRBD2	.	TRBJ2-3	16	TGTGCCAGCAGCTCTCGGACTAGCGGGGGGGGAGATACGCAGTATTTT	CASSSRTSGGGDTQYF
TRBV4-2	TRBD2	.	TRBJ2-7	17	TGTGCCAGCAGCCAGGGACTAGCGGGGGCCCCGGGGGACGAGCAGTACTTC	CASSQGLAGAPGDEQYF
TRBV20-1	TRBD1	.	TRBJ1-1	14	TGCAGTGCTAGTCAAGCAGGGGGCCAGACTGAAGCTTTCTTT	CSASQAGGQTEAFF